A selection of T cell receptor beta chains follows, all from one sample in a study of glioma-infiltrating T cells after dendritic cell vaccination. Assay used: immunoSEQ multiplex PCR; TCRdb lists only in-frame clones, some missing. Of 75,000 to 100,000 clones detected, around three quarters appear once; the ten largest clones hold roughly 5.7%. Sample: blood, taken before dendritic cell vaccination. These receptors came from a human donor with glioblastoma. Both conserved end residues are part of each CDR3. The D gene is left open where the match is weak. The size entry is marked missing in some rows and otherwise reads once, few, many or a size class.

TRBJ2-2,TRBV10-2,.,few,TGCGCCAGCACGCGCCCAGGGGCCTTCGGGGAGCTGTTTTTT,CASTRPGAFGELFF
TRBJ1-2,TRBV5-6,.,.,TGTGCCAGCAGGAGGGTATCTAACTATGGCTACACCTTC,CASRRVSNYGYTF
TRBJ1-2,TRBV19,TRBD1,.,TGTGCCAGTAGTATGGGACAGGCGTATGGCTACACCTTC,CASSMGQAYGYTF
TRBJ2-7,TRBV10-1,TRBD2,.,TGCGCCAGCTACCACGGGAGGGACCCAGTCTACGAGCAGTACTTC,CASYHGRDPVYEQYF
TRBJ1-2,TRBV11-2,TRBD1,.,TGTGCCAGCAGCGGGACAGCTAACTATGGCTACACCTTC,CASSGTANYGYTF
TRBJ2-3,TRBV5-1,.,.,TGCGCCAGCAGCATGCGAGGAGGTGGGACAGATACGCAGTATTTT,CASSMRGGGTDTQYF
TRBJ2-3,TRBV28,.,.,TGTGCCAGCAGTTTAATTCAGGGGACATCGTATACGCAGTATTTT,CASSLIQGTSYTQYF
TRBJ2-2,TRBV7-3,.,.,TGTGCCAGCAGCTTGGGCAGGGACACCGGGGAGCTGTTTTTT,CASSLGRDTGELFF
TRBJ1-2,TRBV4-1,TRBD1,few,TGCGCCAGCAGCCGGACGGACGCGGGACAGGGGGCACATGGCTACACCTTC,CASSRTDAGQGAHGYTF
TRBJ1-5,TRBV19,TRBD1,.,TGTGCCAGTAGTATCGACAGGGGGCGACAGCCCCAGCATTTT,CASSIDRGRQPQHF
TRBJ1-1,TRBV29-1,.,.,TGCAGCGTTGAAGCAGGGTTGAACACTGAAGCTTTCTTT,CSVEAGLNTEAFF
TRBJ1-5,TRBV19,.,.,TGTGCCAGCCCAAATTGCAGGGCGGGGGTCAGCAATCAGCCCCAGCATTTT,CASPNCRAGVSNQPQHF
TRBJ2-7,TRBV11-1,TRBD2,.,TGTGCCAGCAGCCCCCGGGAAAGGGAGGGCTACGAGCAGTACTTC,CASSPREREGYEQYF
TRBJ2-2,TRBV9,TRBD2,.,TGTGCCAGCAGCCCTAGCGGAGCTAACACCGGGGAGCTGTTTTTT,CASSPSGANTGELFF
TRBJ1-1,TRBV10-3,TRBD1,.,TGTGCCATCAGTGAGTGGCAGGGGGCGGTCACTGAAGCTTTCTTT,CAISEWQGAVTEAFF
TRBJ1-1,TRBV4-1,TRBD1,.,TGCGCCAGCAGCCAAGAAATGAACAGGGGACGCGGCACCATGAACACTGAAGCTTTCTTT,CASSQEMNRGRGTMNTEAFF
TRBJ2-4,TRBV5-3,TRBD2,.,TGTGCCAGAAGCTTGGTAGCGGGGGAAGCCCTAGACATTCAGTACTTC,CARSLVAGEALDIQYF
TRBJ1-5,TRBV7-9,.,.,TGTGCCAGCAGCTTAGCAGAGAATCAGCCCCAGCATTTT,CASSLAENQPQHF
TRBJ2-7,TRBV23-1,TRBD2,.,TGCGCCAGCAGTCAATCGGCGGGGGGGCCGGACGAGCAGTACTTC,CASSQSAGGPDEQYF
TRBJ1-6,TRBV25-1,.,.,TGTGCCAGCAGTCGGTTTTATAACCTCCACTTT,CASSRFYNLHF
TRBJ2-1,TRBV6-1,.,.,TGTGCCAGCAGTGAGCGGAAAAACAATGAGCAGTTCTTC,CASSERKNNEQFF
TRBJ1-1,TRBV12-5,.,.,TGTGCTAGTGGAGCGACAGAGGAGAACACTGAAGCTTTCTTT,CASGATEENTEAFF